These T cell receptor beta chains were read from a single sample in a study of identical twins. TCRdb reprocessed the 5' RACE reads via MiXCR and lists one record per CDR3 protein. Of 350,000 or so distinct CDR3 sequences listed, around 9.7% are singletons. Sequenced: naive T cells sorted from blood. Receptor source: a woman between 50 and 59 years old in good health. CDR3s include the opening cysteine and the closing phenylalanine or tryptophan. Each record gives: V gene, J gene, clone size, D gene, CDR3 DNA, CDR3 protein. The D gene is left open where the match is weak. Expanded clones are given a class, and other clones once, few, many or no size at all.

TRBV27	TRBJ1-5	-	-	TGTGCCAGCAGTACAGTGAGCAATCAGCCCCAGCATTTT	CASSTVSNQPQHF
TRBV5-1	TRBJ2-1	-	TRBD2	TGCGCCAGCAGCTTAAGCGGGGCCTGGAATGAGCAGTTCTTC	CASSLSGAWNEQFF
TRBV5-1	TRBJ2-1	many	TRBD1	TGCGCCAGCCAGGGACAGCTAACCTACAATGAGCAGTTCTTC	CASQGQLTYNEQFF
TRBV3-1	TRBJ2-7	-	-	TGTGCCAGCAGCCCGACCCAACGGGACGCCACCTACGAGCAGTACTTC	CASSPTQRDATYEQYF
TRBV7-3	TRBJ2-2	-	-	TGTGCCAGCAGCCCCCTCCTGGGAGGTTCCGGGGAGCTGTTTTTT	CASSPLLGGSGELFF
TRBV15	TRBJ1-3	-	-	TGTGCCACCAGCAGGTACCCGATCTGGGACTCTGGAAACACCATATATTTT	CATSRYPIWDSGNTIYF
TRBV12-3/TRBV12-4	TRBJ1-2	few	TRBD1	TGTGCCGTCCGGTGGGACAGGGTTTCGGATGGCTACACCTTC	CAVRWDRVSDGYTF
TRBV5-1	TRBJ2-1	many	-	TGCGCCAGCAGCTTCTCACCTAACAATGAGCAGTTCTTC	CASSFSPNNEQFF
TRBV6-5	TRBJ2-4	-	TRBD2	TGTGCCAGCAGTTACTCGACTAGCATGGTGTACTTC	CASSYSTSMVYF
TRBV2	TRBJ2-1	few	-	TGTGCCAGCAGCCACTTCCAGGGGAATGAGCAGTTCTTC	CASSHFQGNEQFF
TRBV5-1	TRBJ2-2	-	-	TGCGCCAGCAGCTTCACAGGAAGTGTCGGGGAGCTGTTTTTT	CASSFTGSVGELFF
TRBV7-9	TRBJ1-5	-	-	TGTGCCAGCAGCAAATCAGGGATTAATCAGCCCCAGCATTTT	CASSKSGINQPQHF
TRBV27	TRBJ2-2	few	TRBD1	TGTGCCAGCAGTTTAATCCCCGGGACAGGGACCGGGGAGCTGTTTTTT	CASSLIPGTGTGELFF
TRBV20-1	TRBJ2-1	few	TRBD2	TGCAGTGCTAGTGCGGGACTAGCCGCTGGATTGCAGTTCTTC	CSASAGLAAGLQFF
TRBV10-3	TRBJ2-3	few	TRBD2	TGTGCCATCAACCAGCGGGAGGGTGCAGATACGCAGTATTTT	CAINQREGADTQYF
TRBV12-3/TRBV12-4	TRBJ2-3	many	TRBD2	TGTGCCAGCACCCCCGATAGCGGGAGCGCAGATACGCAGTATTTT	CASTPDSGSADTQYF
TRBV3-1	TRBJ2-3	many	-	TGTGCCAGCAGCCAAGAAACAGCTAGCCACACAGATACGCAGTATTTT	CASSQETASHTDTQYF
TRBV29-1	TRBJ1-2	-	TRBD1	TGCAGCGTTGATCAGGGGGGCGGCTACACCTTC	CSVDQGGGYTF
TRBV20-1	TRBJ1-1	few	-	TGCAGTGCTAGAGATGCAGGGCTGATGAACACTGAAGCTTTCTTT	CSARDAGLMNTEAFF
TRBV30	TRBJ1-4	few	-	TGTGCCTGGAAGGGGATAGGGGAAAAACTGTTTTTT	CAWKGIGEKLFF
TRBV7-6	TRBJ2-2	-	-	TGTGCCAGCAGCCTTAGCGGTTCCACCGGGGAGCTGTTTTTT	CASSLSGSTGELFF
TRBV7-8	TRBJ2-6	few	TRBD2	TGTGCCAGCAGCTTGGCTTGGTCTGTGCGGGGGGGCTCTGGGGCCAACGTCCTGACTTTC	CASSLAWSVRGGSGANVLTF
TRBV5-1	TRBJ2-7	-	TRBD2	TGCGCCAGCAGCTTGGAGGCTAGCGGGAGTCTCTACGAGCAGTACTTC	CASSLEASGSLYEQYF
TRBV12-5	TRBJ2-1	few	TRBD2	TGTGCTAGTGGTTTGGTCATTACCTCGGCACTAGCGGGAGGTGGTAATGAGCAGTTCTTC	CASGLVITSALAGGGNEQFF
TRBV7-9	TRBJ2-1	-	TRBD1	TGTGCCAGCAGCTATCGCCCGGGACAGGGGAACAATGAGCAGTTCTTC	CASSYRPGQGNNEQFF
TRBV5-6	TRBJ2-3	many	-	TGTGCCAGCAGCCAGCCTAGCGAGAACACAGATACGCAGTATTTT	CASSQPSENTDTQYF
TRBV12-3/TRBV12-4	TRBJ1-2	-	-	TGTGCCAGCAGCCTTGCACAGGGTCATGGCTACACCTTC	CASSLAQGHGYTF
TRBV5-5	TRBJ1-5	-	-	TGTGCCAGCAGCCTCGACTCCTACGTCGGTCAGCCCCAGCATTTT	CASSLDSYVGQPQHF
TRBV4-1	TRBJ2-7	-	-	TGCGCCAGCAGCCGGCAGGCGGCTTACGAGCAGTACTTC	CASSRQAAYEQYF
TRBV12-3/TRBV12-4	TRBJ2-7	few	TRBD1	TGTGCCAGCAGTCAGCGCCGGGACAGGGCCTACGAGCAGTACTTC	CASSQRRDRAYEQYF
TRBV2	TRBJ1-5	few	TRBD1	TGTGCCAGCACCCGGGACAGCCTTAGCAATCAGCCCCAGCATTTT	CASTRDSLSNQPQHF
TRBV3-1	TRBJ2-3	few	TRBD1	TGTGCCAGCAGCCAAGATTTGGGGACAGGCGCTAGCACAGATACGCAGTATTTT	CASSQDLGTGASTDTQYF
TRBV5-5	TRBJ2-2	few	TRBD2	TGTGCCAGCAGCTCCCTTAGTAGCGGGATCGTCGCCGGGGAGCTGTTTTTT	CASSSLSSGIVAGELFF
TRBV24-1	TRBJ2-1	-	-	TGTGCCACCAGTGAGGACGGATACAATGAGCAGTTCTTC	CATSEDGYNEQFF
TRBV4-1	TRBJ2-3	few	-	TGCGCCAGCAGCCAATCCTGGACCGCCGGAGATACGCAGTATTTT	CASSQSWTAGDTQYF
TRBV10-3	TRBJ2-5	-	-	TGTGCCATCGGCGGGAAGACTCAAGAGACCCAGTACTTC	CAIGGKTQETQYF
TRBV27	TRBJ1-1	few	-	TGTGCCAGCAGTTACCATACAGGGAACACTGAAGCTTTCTTT	CASSYHTGNTEAFF
TRBV5-1	TRBJ1-1	few	TRBD1	TGCGCCAGCAGCCCGGCCCAGGGGGAGCCTGAAGCTTTCTTT	CASSPAQGEPEAFF
TRBV12-5	TRBJ2-7	-	-	TGTGCTAGTGGTTTGGTGGCCGAGCAGTACTTC	CASGLVAEQYF
TRBV2	TRBJ2-4	many	-	TGTGCCAGCAGAGACCAAAACATTCAGTACTTC	CASRDQNIQYF
TRBV20-1	TRBJ2-1	many	TRBD2	TGCAGTGCGAGATCTGGGACTAGCGGCTCCTACAATGAGCAGTTCTTC	CSARSGTSGSYNEQFF
TRBV6-5	TRBJ2-1	-	TRBD2	TGTGCCAGCAGTAGTACGAGTAGCGGGAGGGGTGAGCAGTTCTTC	CASSSTSSGRGEQFF
TRBV15	TRBJ2-7	-	TRBD2	TGTGCCACCAGCAGACTAGCGGGAGGGCCCGAGCAGTACTTC	CATSRLAGGPEQYF
TRBV11-3	TRBJ1-1	few	TRBD1	TGTGCCAGCAGCTCCGGGACAGCAATGAACACTGAAGCTTTCTTT	CASSSGTAMNTEAFF
TRBV10-1	TRBJ2-7	many	TRBD2	TGCGCCAGCAGTGAAGGGATAGCGGGTGCCTACGAGCAGTACTTC	CASSEGIAGAYEQYF
TRBV6-1	TRBJ1-1	-	-	TGTGCCAGCACTCAGGGACTGAACACTGAAGCTTTCTTT	CASTQGLNTEAFF
TRBV30	TRBJ1-1	-	TRBD1	TGTGCCTGGAGTGTCGGGACAGAGGTAGCTTTCTTT	CAWSVGTEVAFF
TRBV27	TRBJ2-7	many	TRBD2	TGTGCCAGCAGGACTACTAGCGGGCAAATCTACGAGCAGTACTTC	CASRTTSGQIYEQYF
TRBV5-6	TRBJ1-2	few	TRBD1	TGTGCCAGCAGCTGGACAGGGCGGCTAGATTATGGCTACACCTTC	CASSWTGRLDYGYTF
TRBV7-9	TRBJ1-5	-	-	TGTGCCAGCAGCTTAGGCGATTCAATAAGCAATCAGCCCCAGCATTTT	CASSLGDSISNQPQHF
TRBV18	TRBJ2-7	-	TRBD2	TGTGCCAGCTCAACTCTAGCGGGAGTGGGAATGGAGCAGTACTTC	CASSTLAGVGMEQYF
TRBV5-1	TRBJ2-1	-	TRBD2	TGCGCCAGCAGCTTGGTCCGCCGGGGACTAGCGGGAAGGGATGAGCAGTTCTTC	CASSLVRRGLAGRDEQFF
TRBV5-1	TRBJ2-3	many	TRBD2	TGCGCCAGCAGCTTGGAAACGGGAGGGCCTACAGATACGCAGTATTTT	CASSLETGGPTDTQYF
TRBV24-1	TRBJ2-1	-	TRBD2	TGTGCCACCAGTGGACCTACTACCGCGGGAGGGTCGCATGAGCAGTTCTTC	CATSGPTTAGGSHEQFF
TRBV7-9	TRBJ2-1	-	-	TGTGCCAGCAGCCCAGAGGCGCGACGGGGTGAGCAGTTCTTC	CASSPEARRGEQFF
TRBV3-1	TRBJ1-1	-	TRBD1	TGTGCCAGCAGCCAAGCCCGGGCAGGGGGCATGACTGAAGCTTTCTTT	CASSQARAGGMTEAFF
TRBV11-2	TRBJ2-1	-	TRBD2	TGTGCCAGCAGCGGCCCAATCGGAGGGGGACTAGCGGACTACAATGAGCAGTTCTTC	CASSGPIGGGLADYNEQFF